In its sample, the clone carrying this T cell receptor beta chain was seen a few times. Its antigen is unknown. This specimen belongs to a study of OX40 agonist ivuxolimab in advanced cancers. Data came from immunoSEQ multiplex PCR; TCRdb stores just in-frame clones and leaves some out. This repertoire shows about 68,000 clones, 83% found once; its top ten account for more than 1.4%. Between the trimmed V and J ends, which lost 2 bases and 11 bases, there was a span of 15 bases. CDR1 and CDR2 (germline): SNHLY, FYNNEI. The CDR3 runs 13 residues. Study outcomes and limitations: Clonal expansion was among the lowest in partial responders at 0.1-3.0 mg/kg, especially CD8+.

This clonotype was sampled from an adult with an advanced solid tumor such as melanoma, head and neck, liver or kidney cancer. The chain carries TRBV2 and TRBJ1-1; D remains unclear. The sample consisted of CD4+ or CD8+ T cells sorted from blood, taken in a trial of the OX40 agonist ivuxolimab. For the CDR3, the DNA is TGTGCCAGCAGTGAAAAACGGGTCAGCGGGGCTTTCTTT. Amino acids: CASSEKRVSGAFF.